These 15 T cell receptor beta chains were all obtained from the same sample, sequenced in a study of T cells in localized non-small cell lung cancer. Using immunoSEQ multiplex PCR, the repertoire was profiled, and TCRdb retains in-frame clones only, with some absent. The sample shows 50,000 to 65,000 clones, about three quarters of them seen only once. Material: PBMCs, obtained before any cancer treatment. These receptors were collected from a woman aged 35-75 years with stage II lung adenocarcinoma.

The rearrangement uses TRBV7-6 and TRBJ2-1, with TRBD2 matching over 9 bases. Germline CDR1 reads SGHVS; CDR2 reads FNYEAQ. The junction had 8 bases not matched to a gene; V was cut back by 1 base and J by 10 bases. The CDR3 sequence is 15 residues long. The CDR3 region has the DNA TGTGCCAGCAGCTTAGGGGCTAGCGGGGCGGGGGAGCAGTTCTTC. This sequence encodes CASSLGASGAGEQFF.

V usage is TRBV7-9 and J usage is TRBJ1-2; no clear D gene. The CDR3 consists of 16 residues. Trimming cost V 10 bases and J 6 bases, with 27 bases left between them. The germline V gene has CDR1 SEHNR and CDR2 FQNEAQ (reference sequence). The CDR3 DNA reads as TGTGCCATCCAACTCGGACGGGAAGCTTACGGTGATGGCTACACCTTC. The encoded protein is CAIQLGREAYGDGYTF.

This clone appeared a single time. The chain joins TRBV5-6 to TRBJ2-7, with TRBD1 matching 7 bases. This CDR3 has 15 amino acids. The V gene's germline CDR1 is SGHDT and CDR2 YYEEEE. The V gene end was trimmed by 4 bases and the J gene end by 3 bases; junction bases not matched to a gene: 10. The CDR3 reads CASSPRTGRRYEQYF. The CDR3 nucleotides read TGTGCCAGCAGCCCAAGGACAGGTAGACGCTACGAGCAGTACTTC.

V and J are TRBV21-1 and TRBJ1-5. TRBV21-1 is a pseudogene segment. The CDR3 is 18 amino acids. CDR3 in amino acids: CASSIPRGGNNSNQPQHF. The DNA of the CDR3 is TGTGCCAGCAGCATCCCGAGGGGAGGGAACAATAGCAATCAGCCCCAGCATTTT.

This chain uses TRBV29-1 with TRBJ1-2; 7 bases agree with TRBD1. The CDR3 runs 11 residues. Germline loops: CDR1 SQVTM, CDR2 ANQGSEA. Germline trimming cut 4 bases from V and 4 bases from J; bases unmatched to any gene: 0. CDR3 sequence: CSVGQGYGYTF. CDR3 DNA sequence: TGCAGCGTTGGACAGGGCTATGGCTACACCTTC.

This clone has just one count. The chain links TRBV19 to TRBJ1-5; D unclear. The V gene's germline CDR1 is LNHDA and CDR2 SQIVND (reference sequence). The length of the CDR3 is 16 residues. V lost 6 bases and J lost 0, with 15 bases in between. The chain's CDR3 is CASRFQNQDSNQPQHF. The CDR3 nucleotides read TGTGCCAGTAGATTTCAAAATCAGGATAGCAATCAGCCCCAGCATTTT.

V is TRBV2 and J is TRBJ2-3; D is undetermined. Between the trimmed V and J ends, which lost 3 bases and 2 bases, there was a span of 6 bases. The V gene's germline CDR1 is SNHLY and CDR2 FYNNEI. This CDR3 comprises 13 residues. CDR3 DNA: TGTGCCAGCAGTGATCAGGTCACAGATACGCAGTATTTT. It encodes CASSDQVTDTQYF.

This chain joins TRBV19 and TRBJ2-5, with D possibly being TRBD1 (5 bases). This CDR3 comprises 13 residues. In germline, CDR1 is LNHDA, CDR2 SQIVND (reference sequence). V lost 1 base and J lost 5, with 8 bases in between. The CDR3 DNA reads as TGTGCCAGTAGTATAGGACAGAAGGAGACCCAGTACTTC. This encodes CASSIGQKETQYF.

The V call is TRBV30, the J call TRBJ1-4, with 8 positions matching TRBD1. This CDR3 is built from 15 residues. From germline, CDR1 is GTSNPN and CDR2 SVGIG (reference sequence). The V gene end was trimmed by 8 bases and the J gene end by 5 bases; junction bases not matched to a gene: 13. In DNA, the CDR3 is TGTGCCGGACAGGGTGGAGGTGTCGGAAATGAAAAACTGTTTTTT. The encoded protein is CAGQGGGVGNEKLFF.

The CDR3 sequence is CASSPDSGELFF. The DNA for the CDR3 is TGCGCCAGCAGCCCTGATTCCGGGGAGCTGTTTTTT. The chain joins TRBV4-3 to TRBJ2-2; D unclear. This CDR3 region has 12 residues. CDR1 and CDR2 from the germline V gene are LGHNA and YSLEER. V was shortened by 4 bases and J by 6 bases, with 6 bases between the two germline ends.

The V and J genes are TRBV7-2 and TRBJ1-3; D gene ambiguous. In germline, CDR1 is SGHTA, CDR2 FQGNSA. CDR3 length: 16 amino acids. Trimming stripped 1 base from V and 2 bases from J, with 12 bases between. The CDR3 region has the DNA TGTGCCAGCAGCTTAGTATCCAGCGTCGCTGGAAACACCATATATTTT. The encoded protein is CASSLVSSVAGNTIYF.

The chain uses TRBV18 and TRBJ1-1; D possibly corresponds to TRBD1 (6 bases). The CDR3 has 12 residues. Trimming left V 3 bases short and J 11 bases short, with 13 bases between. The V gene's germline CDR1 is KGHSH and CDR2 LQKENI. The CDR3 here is CASSPKGDLAFF. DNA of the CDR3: TGTGCCAGCTCACCGAAGGGGGATCTGGCTTTCTTT.

CDR3 in amino acids: CASSRQGGREKLFF. DNA for the CDR3: TGTGCCAGCAGCAGACAGGGAGGTAGAGAAAAACTGTTTTTT. This chain joins TRBV25-1 and TRBJ1-4, with TRBD1 matching 7 bases. The germline CDR1 and CDR2 sequences are MGHDK and SYGVNS. Trimming removed 6 bases from V and 8 bases from J; junction bases left unmatched: 9. The CDR3 is 14 amino acids.

The CDR3 bases are TGTGCCAGCAGTTTCCGTATGACGGGAGTCCACACTGAAGCTTTCTTT. Amino acids: CASSFRMTGVHTEAFF. This rearrangement joins TRBV28 to TRBJ1-1; D unclear. V was trimmed by 3 bases and J by 3 bases, leaving 17 bases between them. Germline-derived CDR1 and CDR2 are MDHEN and SYDVKM. The CDR3 is made up of 16 amino acids.

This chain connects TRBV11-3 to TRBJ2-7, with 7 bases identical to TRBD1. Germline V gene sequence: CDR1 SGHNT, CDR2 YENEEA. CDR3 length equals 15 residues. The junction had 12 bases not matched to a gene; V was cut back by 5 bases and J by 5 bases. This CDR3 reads CASSPSADRDHEQYF. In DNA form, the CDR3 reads TGTGCCAGCAGCCCCTCAGCTGACAGGGACCACGAGCAGTACTTC. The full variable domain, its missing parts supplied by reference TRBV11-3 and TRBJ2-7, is EAGVVQSPRYKIIEKKQPVAFWCNPISGHNTLYWYLQNLGQGPELLIRYENEEAVDDSQLPKDRFSAERLKGVDSTLKIQPAELGDSAVYLCASSPSADRDHEQYFGPGTRLTVT.